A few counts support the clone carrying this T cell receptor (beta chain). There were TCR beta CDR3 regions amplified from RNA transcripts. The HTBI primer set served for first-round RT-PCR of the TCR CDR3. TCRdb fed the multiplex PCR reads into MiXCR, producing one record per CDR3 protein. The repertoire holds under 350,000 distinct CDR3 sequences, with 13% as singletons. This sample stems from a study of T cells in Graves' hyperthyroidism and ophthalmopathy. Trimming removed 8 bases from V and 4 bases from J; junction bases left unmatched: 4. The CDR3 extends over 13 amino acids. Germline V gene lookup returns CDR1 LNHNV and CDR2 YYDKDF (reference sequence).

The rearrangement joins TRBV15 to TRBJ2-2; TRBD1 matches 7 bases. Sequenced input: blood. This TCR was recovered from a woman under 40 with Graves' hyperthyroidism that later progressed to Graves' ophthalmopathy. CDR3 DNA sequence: TGTGCCACCGACAGGGCCCTCACCGGGGAGCTGTTTTTT. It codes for CATDRALTGELFF.